The rows below give T cell receptor beta chains drawn from one sample of a study of shared clonotypes between healthy human individuals. The repertoire was sequenced with immunoSEQ multiplex PCR; TCRdb's copy has only in-frame clones and lacks some. The table includes roughly 520,000 clones, 95% to 96% detected once. The sequenced sample was naive CD4+ T cells sorted from blood. The receptors stem from a woman aged 25 to 39 in good health. Both conserved end residues are part of each CDR3. D genes are given only for firm matches. A clone size is listed for some rows: how often the clone was seen (once, few, many), or a class if it is expanded.

clone_size,v_call,d_call,j_call,cdr3_nt,cdr3_aa
NA,TRBV5-1,NA,TRBJ1-1,TGCGCCAGCAGCTTGGCCAGCCCGGACACTGAAGCTTTCTTT,CASSLASPDTEAFF
NA,TRBV5-8,TRBD1,TRBJ1-5,TGTGCCAGCAGCGTGACAGGGGGAAATCAGCCCCAGCATTTT,CASSVTGGNQPQHF
NA,TRBV19,NA,TRBJ2-2,TGTGCCAGTACCGGATCACCCAGGACGAACACCGGGGAGCTGTTTTTT,CASTGSPRTNTGELFF
NA,TRBV19,NA,TRBJ1-5,TGTGCCAGTAGTATTCAGGTAGGGGGAAATCAGCCCCAGCATTTT,CASSIQVGGNQPQHF
NA,TRBV6-5,NA,TRBJ1-4,TGTGCCAGCAGTGTCGGGACCTATGAAAAACTGTTTTTT,CASSVGTYEKLFF
NA,TRBV2,NA,TRBJ2-6,TGTGCCAGCAGAGCCGCGCAGGGGGCCAACGTCCTGACTTTC,CASRAAQGANVLTF
NA,TRBV14,TRBD1,TRBJ2-3,TGTGCCAGCAGCCGCGGGACAGGGGGCGCAGATACGCAGTATTTT,CASSRGTGGADTQYF
NA,TRBV7-6,NA,TRBJ1-4,TGTGCCAGCAGCTTAGGGACAGCTAATGAAAAACTGTTTTTT,CASSLGTANEKLFF
NA,TRBV19,NA,TRBJ1-1,TGTGCCAGCCTCCGGGGATCCATGAACACTGAAGCTTTCTTT,CASLRGSMNTEAFF
NA,TRBV5-1,TRBD1,TRBJ1-3,TGCGCCAGCAGCTGGGGGACAGAGGGAAACACCATATATTTT,CASSWGTEGNTIYF
NA,TRBV28,NA,TRBJ2-3,TGTGCCAGCAGTTTGCACAGCAGAGGTACGCAGTATTTT,CASSLHSRGTQYF
once,TRBV6-6,NA,TRBJ1-5,TGTGCCAGCAGTTCCGGGCCCGGGGGCAATCAGCCCCAGCATTTT,CASSSGPGGNQPQHF
NA,TRBV4-1,TRBD2,TRBJ2-1,TGCGCCAGCAGCGGTATAAAAGGGACTAGTTTCAATGAGCAGTTCTTC,CASSGIKGTSFNEQFF
NA,TRBV6-1,NA,TRBJ2-3,TGTGCCAGCAGTGACAGGGGTGAGGGGGATACGCAGTATTTT,CASSDRGEGDTQYF
once,TRBV7-6,NA,TRBJ2-2,TGTGCCAGCAGCTTAATGGGGATAGGAAACGGGGAGCTGTTTTTT,CASSLMGIGNGELFF
NA,TRBV18,NA,TRBJ2-6,TGTGCCAGCTCACCGTGGGGGGTCGTCTCTGGGGCCAACGTCCTGACTTTC,CASSPWGVVSGANVLTF
NA,TRBV11-1,TRBD1,TRBJ2-1,TGTGCCAGCAGCATGAGGACAGGAACCTACAATGAGCAGTTCTTC,CASSMRTGTYNEQFF
once,TRBV7-9,NA,TRBJ1-3,TGTGCCAGCAGGCCCGGACAGATTGCTGGAAACACCATATATTTT,CASRPGQIAGNTIYF